This is a list of T cell receptor beta chains from one sample in a study of T cell repertoires in cytomegalovirus infection. From the reads, TCRdb called clonotypes with MiXCR, one entry per CDR3 protein. The table records around 550,000 distinct CDR3 sequences, approximately 26% of them present only once. Sequencing was performed on PBMCs. These TCRs come from a human donor in good health (CMV status not recorded). Some clones in this sample may be carry-over from other donors' samples. Both conserved end residues are part of each CDR3. A D gene is named only where the DNA matches it firmly. Clone size, where shown, is once, few, many, or a class for clones that have expanded.

D gene,V gene,J gene,clone size,CDR3 DNA,CDR3 protein
TRBD2,TRBV4-1,TRBJ2-7,few,TGCGCCAGCAGCCAACCGGGACAGGTTACACTAGCGGGAATTCAGTACTTC,CASSQPGQVTLAGIQYF
.,TRBV19,TRBJ1-3,.,TGTGCCAGTAGCACCCGGGCCCGCCTCGGAAACACCATATATTTT,CASSTRARLGNTIYF
TRBD1,TRBV28,TRBJ1-5,many,TGTGCCAGCAGCGGACAGGGGGCTGGTCAGCCCCAGCATTTT,CASSGQGAGQPQHF
TRBD2,TRBV15,TRBJ2-1,few,TGTGCCACCAGGCCTAGCGGTCTGTACAATGAGCAGTTCTTC,CATRPSGLYNEQFF
TRBD1,TRBV29-1,TRBJ2-1,few,TGCAGCGTTGATAGACCGACAGGGCTTTACGACAATGAGCAGTTCTTC,CSVDRPTGLYDNEQFF
.,TRBV7-2,TRBJ1-4,many,TGTGCCAGCAGCTTGTTTGCCCCCTCGGACAGCCAGGCAACTAATGAAAAACTGTTTTTT,CASSLFAPSDSQATNEKLFF
TRBD2,TRBV29-1,TRBJ2-1,.,TGCAGCGTTGAAGGAGCGGGAGGGCCCGGGCAGTTCTTC,CSVEGAGGPGQFF
.,TRBV7-2,TRBJ2-2,many,TGTGCCAGCACGGGTCCTAACACCGGGGAGCTGTTTTTT,CASTGPNTGELFF
.,TRBV19,TRBJ1-2,.,TGTGCCAGTAGTCAGGACAGATCAAACTATGGCTACACCTTC,CASSQDRSNYGYTF
.,TRBV7-2,TRBJ1-4,many,TGTGCCAGCAGCTTAGCGTGGGATCGATTCAGGGATGAAAAACTGTTTTTT,CASSLAWDRFRDEKLFF
.,TRBV19,TRBJ1-5,.,TGTGCCAGTAACCTAGTTGGGCAGGGGTACAATCAGCCCCAGCATTTT,CASNLVGQGYNQPQHF
.,TRBV5-1,TRBJ1-1,.,TGCGCCAGCAGTGACACAATGAACACTGAAGCTTTCTTT,CASSDTMNTEAFF
.,TRBV29-1,TRBJ2-1,few,TGCAGCGTTGAAGGGAAACGAAAGGACTTGAGCTCCTACAATGAGCAGTTCTTC,CSVEGKRKDLSSYNEQFF
TRBD1,TRBV12-3/TRBV12-4,TRBJ1-3,many,TGTGCCAGCACCCTGGGACAGGGGAGAAACACCATATATTTT,CASTLGQGRNTIYF
.,TRBV4-1,TRBJ1-5,few,TGCGCCAGCAGCCAAGACCTCCACAGGGCTGATAGCAATCAGCCCCAGCATTTT,CASSQDLHRADSNQPQHF
.,TRBV6-2/TRBV6-3,TRBJ1-1,many,TGTGCCAGCAGACCGACAGGAGGTCTTGAAGCTTTCTTT,CASRPTGGLEAFF
.,TRBV12-3/TRBV12-4,TRBJ2-1,.,TGTGCCAGCCTCTTGAGCGGAAGCTCCTACAATGAGCAGTTCTTC,CASLLSGSSYNEQFF
TRBD2,TRBV6-5,TRBJ2-1,.,TGTGCCAGCAGCCGGACTAGCGGGGCTTCCTACAATGAGCAGTTCTTC,CASSRTSGASYNEQFF
.,TRBV6-5,TRBJ2-2,few,TGTGCCAGCAGTTGGTCTGTAGCGGCTACGGCGAACACCGGGGAGCTGTTTTTT,CASSWSVAATANTGELFF
TRBD2,TRBV7-2,TRBJ2-7,.,TGTGCCAGCAGTCTCCATAGCGGGAGCGCTTACGAGCAGTACTTC,CASSLHSGSAYEQYF
.,TRBV5-6,TRBJ2-3,.,TGTGCCAGCAGGCGGGACCTGACGAGCACAGATACGCAGTATTTT,CASRRDLTSTDTQYF
.,TRBV6-2/TRBV6-3,TRBJ2-7,few,TGTGCCAGCAGTTTATGGGCAGGGGCCTACGAGCAGTACTTC,CASSLWAGAYEQYF
.,TRBV20-1,TRBJ1-5,.,TGCAGTGCTATTAGGGGGGGCTTGGATCAGCCCCAGCATTTT,CSAIRGGLDQPQHF
TRBD2,TRBV7-9,TRBJ2-1,.,TGTGCCAGCAGCGGCAGGGGAGCGGGAGATGGAAATGAGCAGTTCTTC,CASSGRGAGDGNEQFF
.,TRBV9,TRBJ2-3,few,TGTGCCAGCAGCGTAGGTGGGGTCACAGATACGCAGTATTTT,CASSVGGVTDTQYF
.,TRBV12-3/TRBV12-4,TRBJ2-7,many,TGTGCCAGCAGGAAGGGGTACTACGAGCAGTACTTC,CASRKGYYEQYF
TRBD1,TRBV7-2,TRBJ1-5,many,TGTGCCAGCAGCTTAACAGGGGTGCAAATTCCTGCTCAGCCCCAGCATTTT,CASSLTGVQIPAQPQHF
.,TRBV20-1,TRBJ1-1,.,TGCAGTGCTTCCGGACCGACTGAAGCTTTCTTT,CSASGPTEAFF
.,TRBV25-1,TRBJ1-2,few,TGTGCCAGCAGTGAATACGGTGGCCCCTACACCTTC,CASSEYGGPYTF
.,TRBV18,TRBJ2-1,.,TGTGCCAGCTCACCGTTTTTAGGTGTGGGAAGCTCCTACAATGAGCAGTTCTTC,CASSPFLGVGSSYNEQFF
.,TRBV15,TRBJ1-1,.,TGTGCCACCAGCAGGGGGAGAGGGATGGGGAACACTGAAGCTTTCTTT,CATSRGRGMGNTEAFF
.,TRBV20-1,TRBJ1-5,.,TGCAGTGCTAGACATTCGGCAGGGATCAATCAGCCCCAGCATTTT,CSARHSAGINQPQHF
.,TRBV20-1,TRBJ2-7,few,TGCAGTGCTAGGGAGGGGAGTGAGTACGAGCAGTACTTC,CSAREGSEYEQYF
.,TRBV7-8,TRBJ2-2,.,TGTGCCAGCAGCTATTACCGAACAGTGACCGGGGAGCTGTTTTTT,CASSYYRTVTGELFF
TRBD1,TRBV27,TRBJ1-2,.,TGTGCCAGCAGTTCGTCGGACAGGCTCTATGGCTACACCTTC,CASSSSDRLYGYTF
TRBD1,TRBV6-5,TRBJ1-2,.,TGTGCCAGCAGCCGCGGGACAGGGAACTATGGCTACACCTTC,CASSRGTGNYGYTF
.,TRBV11-1,TRBJ2-1,.,TGTGCCAGCAGCTTAGATGGGCCCCACAATGAGCAGTTCTTC,CASSLDGPHNEQFF
.,TRBV27,TRBJ2-1,.,TGTGCCAGCAGTACCCTCCCAGCGCCCCCCCGGTTCTTC,CASSTLPAPPRFF
.,TRBV2,TRBJ1-6,.,TGTGCCAGCACCAGGGAGAGTAGGTCACCCCTCCACTTT,CASTRESRSPLHF
TRBD1,TRBV28,TRBJ1-2,.,TGTGCCAGCAGTTCCCCGGACAGGGGAGGCTACACCTTC,CASSSPDRGGYTF
TRBD2,TRBV5-6,TRBJ2-3,.,TGTGCCAGCAGCGCACAATTGGCTAGCGGGAGTCGACGAGGCACAGATACGCAGTATTTT,CASSAQLASGSRRGTDTQYF
.,TRBV7-2,TRBJ2-7,few,TGTGCCAGCAGCTTAAATCAAGGCCCCTACGAGCAGTACTTC,CASSLNQGPYEQYF
.,TRBV6-2/TRBV6-3,TRBJ1-6,.,TGTGCCAGCAGTTACGGATCAGGGGATAATTCACCCCTCCACTTT,CASSYGSGDNSPLHF
.,TRBV7-9,TRBJ2-1,.,TGTGCCAGCAGCCCGCAGACTCCCTACAATGAGCAGTTCTTC,CASSPQTPYNEQFF
.,TRBV7-2,TRBJ1-5,.,TGTGCCAGCAGCGTGGGAGGGCTGGTGCGCAATCAGCCCCAGCATTTT,CASSVGGLVRNQPQHF
TRBD2,TRBV10-3,TRBJ2-3,many,TGTGCCATCACCCAAGCGGGAGGGGGAGATACGCAGTATTTT,CAITQAGGGDTQYF